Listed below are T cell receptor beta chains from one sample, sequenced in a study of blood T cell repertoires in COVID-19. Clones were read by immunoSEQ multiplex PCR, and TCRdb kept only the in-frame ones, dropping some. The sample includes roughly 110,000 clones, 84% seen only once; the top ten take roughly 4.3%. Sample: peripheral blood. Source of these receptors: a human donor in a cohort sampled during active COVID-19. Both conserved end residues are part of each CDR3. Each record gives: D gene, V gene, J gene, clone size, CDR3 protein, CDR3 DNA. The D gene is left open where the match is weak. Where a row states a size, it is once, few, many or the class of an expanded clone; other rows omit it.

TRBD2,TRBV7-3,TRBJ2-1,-,CASSLGLAGGVEQFF,TGTGCCAGCAGCCTCGGACTAGCGGGAGGGGTTGAGCAGTTCTTC
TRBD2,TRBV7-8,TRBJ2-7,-,CASSQRGTRTSYEQYF,TGTGCCAGCAGCCAAAGGGGGACTAGGACCTCCTACGAGCAGTACTTC
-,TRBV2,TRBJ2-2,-,CASKILANTGELFF,TGTGCCAGCAAGATACTAGCGAACACCGGGGAGCTGTTTTTT
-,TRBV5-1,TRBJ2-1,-,CASSSEVAESSYNEQFF,TGCGCCAGCAGCTCCGAAGTGGCGGAGAGCTCCTACAATGAGCAGTTCTTC
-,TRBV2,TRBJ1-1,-,CASQGFLNTEAFF,TGTGCCAGCCAGGGCTTTCTGAACACTGAAGCTTTCTTT
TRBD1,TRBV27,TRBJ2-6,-,CASRLAGTGNSGANVLTF,TGTGCCAGCAGACTAGCCGGGACAGGGAACTCTGGGGCCAACGTCCTGACTTTC
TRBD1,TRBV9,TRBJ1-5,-,CASSVQRGQIHSNQPQHF,TGTGCCAGCAGCGTACAGAGGGGACAGATTCATAGCAATCAGCCCCAGCATTTT
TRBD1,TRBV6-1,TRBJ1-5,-,CASSGTGGISNQPQHF,TGTGCCAGCAGTGGGACAGGGGGTATTAGCAATCAGCCCCAGCATTTT
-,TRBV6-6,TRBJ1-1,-,CASSYSLTGIGTEAFF,TGTGCCAGCAGTTACTCACTCACAGGGATCGGCACTGAAGCTTTCTTT
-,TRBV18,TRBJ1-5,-,CASSPDGARPQHF,TGTGCCAGCTCACCCGACGGAGCGCGGCCCCAGCATTTT
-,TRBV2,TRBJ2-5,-,CASSGYQETQYF,TGTGCCAGCAGTGGTTATCAAGAGACCCAGTACTTC
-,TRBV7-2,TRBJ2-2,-,CASSSRQVNTGELFF,TGTGCCAGCAGTTCAAGACAGGTTAACACCGGGGAGCTGTTTTTT
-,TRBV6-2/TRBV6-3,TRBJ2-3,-,CASSRALGQGLGTQYF,TGTGCCAGCAGTCGTGCCCTCGGGCAGGGTTTGGGTACGCAGTATTTT
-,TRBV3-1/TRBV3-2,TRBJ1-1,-,CASSQGPGSFTEAFF,TGTGCCAGCAGCCAAGGCCCAGGGTCCTTCACTGAAGCTTTCTTT
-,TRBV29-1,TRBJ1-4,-,CSVEGTGSNEKLFF,TGCAGCGTTGAAGGTACAGGGAGTAATGAAAAACTGTTTTTT
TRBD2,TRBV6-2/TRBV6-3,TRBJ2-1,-,CASSKAGGWNEQFF,TGTGCCAGCAGTAAAGCGGGAGGGTGGAATGAGCAGTTCTTC
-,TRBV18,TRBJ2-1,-,CASSPPFLEQFF,TGTGCCAGCTCACCACCATTTCTTGAGCAGTTCTTC
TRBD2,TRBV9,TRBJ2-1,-,CASSVDGTTYNEQFF,TGTGCCAGCAGCGTAGATGGGACTACCTACAATGAGCAGTTCTTC
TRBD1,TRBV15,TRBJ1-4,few,CATSREPGGENEKLFF,TGTGCCACCAGCAGAGAACCAGGGGGAGAGAATGAAAAACTGTTTTTT
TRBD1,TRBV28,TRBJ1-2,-,CASSTFDGQGIGGYTF,TGTGCCAGCAGTACCTTTGACGGACAGGGAATAGGCGGCTACACCTTC
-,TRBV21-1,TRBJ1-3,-,CASSKRTPNSGNTIYF,TGTGCCAGCAGCAAAAGGACACCAAACTCTGGAAACACCATATATTTT
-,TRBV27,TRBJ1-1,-,CASSPSLGLGGEAFF,TGTGCCAGCAGTCCGTCTCTTGGGCTGGGGGGGGAAGCTTTCTTT
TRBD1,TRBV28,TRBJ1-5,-,CASSLGGTDNQPQHF,TGTGCCAGCAGTTTAGGGGGGACAGACAATCAGCCCCAGCATTTT
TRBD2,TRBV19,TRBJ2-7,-,CASSITSGTYEQYF,TGTGCCAGTAGTATTACTAGCGGAACCTACGAGCAGTACTTC
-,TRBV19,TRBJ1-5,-,CASSPLVPQPQHF,TGTGCCAGTAGCCCACTAGTCCCTCAGCCCCAGCATTTT
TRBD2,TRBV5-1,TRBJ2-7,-,CASRPGLAGESYEQYF,TGCGCCAGCAGGCCGGGACTAGCGGGAGAGAGCTACGAGCAGTACTTC
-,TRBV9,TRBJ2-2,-,CASSVGTTPGELFF,TGTGCCAGCAGCGTAGGGACTACGCCTGGGGAGCTGTTTTTT
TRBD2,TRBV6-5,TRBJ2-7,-,CASTTSGNIYEQYF,TGTGCCAGCACAACTAGCGGGAACATATACGAGCAGTACTTC
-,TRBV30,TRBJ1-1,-,CAWSVLGRVQTEAFF,TGTGCCTGGAGTGTACTCGGCAGGGTACAGACTGAAGCTTTCTTT
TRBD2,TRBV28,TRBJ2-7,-,CASSPGLAGVEQYF,TGTGCCAGCAGTCCGGGACTAGCGGGAGTCGAGCAGTACTTC
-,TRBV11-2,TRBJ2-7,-,CASSLAAGPREQYF,TGTGCCAGCAGCTTAGCGGCAGGGCCTAGGGAGCAGTACTTC
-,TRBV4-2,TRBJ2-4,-,CASSLSIGEDKNIQYF,TGTGCCAGCAGCCTATCAATAGGGGAGGACAAAAACATTCAGTACTTC
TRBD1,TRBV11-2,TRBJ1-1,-,CASSLRQGANTEAFF,TGTGCCAGCAGCCTCCGACAGGGGGCGAACACTGAAGCTTTCTTT
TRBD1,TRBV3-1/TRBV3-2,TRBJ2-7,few,CASSLSGTGAYEQYF,TGTGCCAGCAGCCTTTCCGGGACAGGGGCCTACGAGCAGTACTTC
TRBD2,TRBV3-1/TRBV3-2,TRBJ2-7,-,CASSRKMTWTSGSLSYEQYF,TGTGCCAGCAGCCGCAAAATGACTTGGACTAGCGGGAGCCTCTCCTACGAGCAGTACTTC
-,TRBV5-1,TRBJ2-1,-,CASSLTTNDNEQFF,TGCGCCAGCAGCTTGACCACTAATGACAATGAGCAGTTCTTC
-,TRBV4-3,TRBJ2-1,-,CASSQDRTLAYNEQFF,TGCGCCAGCAGCCAAGATCGAACCTTAGCCTACAATGAGCAGTTCTTC
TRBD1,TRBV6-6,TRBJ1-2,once,CASSPQVGQGGNYGYTF,TGTGCCAGCAGTCCCCAAGTGGGACAGGGGGGTAACTATGGCTACACCTTC
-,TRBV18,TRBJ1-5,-,CASSGVASNQPQHF,TGTGCCAGCTCCGGGGTTGCTAGCAATCAGCCCCAGCATTTT
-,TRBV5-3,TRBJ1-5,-,CARRILVSPTNQPQHF,TGTGCCAGAAGGATCCTAGTGAGCCCGACCAATCAGCCCCAGCATTTT
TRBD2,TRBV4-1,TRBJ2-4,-,CASSQGPPLGLASIQYF,TGCGCCAGCAGCCAAGGGCCGCCCCTTGGACTAGCGTCCATTCAGTACTTC
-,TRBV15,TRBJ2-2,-,CATSREGHTNTGELFF,TGTGCCACCAGCAGAGAAGGACATACGAACACCGGGGAGCTGTTTTTT
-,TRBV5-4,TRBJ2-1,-,CASSTQGAGGNEQFF,TGTGCCAGCAGCACCCAAGGGGCCGGGGGTAATGAGCAGTTCTTC
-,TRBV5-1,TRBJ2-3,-,CASSLWDSETDTQYF,TGCGCCAGCAGCTTGTGGGACTCGGAAACAGATACGCAGTATTTT
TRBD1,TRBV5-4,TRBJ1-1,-,CASSPDRREAFF,TGTGCCAGCAGCCCGGACAGGCGGGAAGCTTTCTTT
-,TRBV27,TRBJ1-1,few,CASQPSTQSLVNTEAFF,TGTGCCAGCCAACCCTCGACACAGTCGCTCGTGAACACTGAAGCTTTCTTT
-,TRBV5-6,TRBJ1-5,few,CASSLGRALEPQHF,TGTGCCAGCAGCTTAGGCAGGGCCCTAGAGCCCCAGCATTTT
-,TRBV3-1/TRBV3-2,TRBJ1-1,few,CASSPAPGGEAFF,TGTGCCAGCAGCCCTGCCCCGGGAGGAGAAGCTTTCTTT
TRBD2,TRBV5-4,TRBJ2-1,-,CASSLDGASGYNEQFF,TGTGCCAGCAGCTTGGATGGGGCTAGCGGCTACAATGAGCAGTTCTTC
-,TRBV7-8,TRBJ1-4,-,CASSLLTPPNEKLFF,TGTGCCAGCAGCCTCCTGACTCCACCTAATGAAAAACTGTTTTTT
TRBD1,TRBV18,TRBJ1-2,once,CASSPTGTGTNYGYTF,TGTGCCAGCTCACCTACCGGGACAGGGACTAACTATGGCTACACCTTC
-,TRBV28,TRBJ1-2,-,CASNRMRAGYTF,TGTGCCAGCAATAGAATGAGGGCTGGCTACACCTTC
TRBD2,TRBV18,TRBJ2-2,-,CASSPPMGLATGELFF,TGTGCCAGCTCACCACCGATGGGACTAGCAACCGGGGAGCTGTTTTTT
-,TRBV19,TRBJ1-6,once,CASSKQGSYNSPLHF,TGTGCCAGTAGTAAGCAGGGATCCTATAATTCACCCCTCCACTTT
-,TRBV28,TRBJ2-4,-,CASSLSGGQNIQYF,TGTGCCAGCAGTTTATCCGGGGGGCAAAACATTCAGTACTTC
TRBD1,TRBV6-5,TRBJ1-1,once,CASSSGTGGLGTEAFF,TGTGCCAGCAGTTCCGGGACAGGGGGCTTGGGGACTGAAGCTTTCTTT
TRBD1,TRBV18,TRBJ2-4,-,CASSPTDRGPVAIQYF,TGTGCCAGCTCACCAACGGACAGGGGGCCGGTCGCCATTCAGTACTTC
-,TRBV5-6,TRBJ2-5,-,CASSLPGGETQYF,TGTGCCAGCAGCTTGCCGGGCGGGGAGACCCAGTACTTC
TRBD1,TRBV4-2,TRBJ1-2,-,CASSQDTGGYGYTF,TGTGCCAGCAGCCAAGATACAGGGGGATATGGCTACACCTTC
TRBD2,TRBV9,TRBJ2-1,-,CASSVASPAGSYNEQFF,TGTGCCAGCAGCGTAGCCTCCCCAGCGGGGTCCTACAATGAGCAGTTCTTC